A selection of T cell receptor beta chains follows, all from one sample in a study of T-cell memory formation after mild COVID-19. TCRdb re-derived calls from the 5' RACE reads in MiXCR, one entry per CDR3 protein. The sample shows approximately 340,000 distinct CDR3 sequences, 10% to 15% of them seen only once. The sequenced sample was PBMCs or a T cell subset sorted from them (not recorded which). These receptors all come from a man aged 18 to 35 who had mild COVID-19 (a few samples of this study predate the infection). Cell type and time point are not known. CDR3s include the opening cysteine and the closing phenylalanine or tryptophan.

V gene	J gene	CDR3 protein
TRBV5-1	TRBJ1-1	CASSPRPDEGTEAFF
TRBV7-8	TRBJ2-2	CASSYYGGNTGELFF
TRBV2	TRBJ1-5	CASSGAYWGQPQHF
TRBV4-1	TRBJ2-7	CASSQGDSSYEQYF
TRBV20-1	TRBJ2-3	CSASPGPPRDTQYF
TRBV30	TRBJ1-4	CAWTPLSGVFLRKLFF
TRBV6-6	TRBJ1-3	CASSFSFSDSGNTIYF
TRBV4-3	TRBJ1-1	CASSHLTGSEAFF
TRBV7-9	TRBJ2-5	CASSPTGGAKETQYF
TRBV10-3	TRBJ2-2	CAIPGRGTGELFF
TRBV7-2	TRBJ2-3	CASSYRTSGVSTDTQYF
TRBV6-2/TRBV6-3	TRBJ1-5	CASRRPGTGGASPRQPQHF
TRBV7-3	TRBJ2-1	CASSRQGAHEQFF
TRBV7-2	TRBJ2-5	CASSPRVGGQETQYF
TRBV7-2	TRBJ2-3	CASSVPSTDTQYF
TRBV6-5	TRBJ2-1	CASSYLAGDDYNEQFF
TRBV9	TRBJ1-1	CASSRSTMNTEAFF
TRBV4-1	TRBJ2-6	CASSHNPGLRSGANVLTF
TRBV4-3	TRBJ2-7	CASSQDSLAHQQYF
TRBV12-3/TRBV12-4	TRBJ2-3	CASRAQGTDTQYF
TRBV5-1	TRBJ2-3	CASSLTPPTDTQYF
TRBV28	TRBJ2-3	CASSWVSGEPDTQYF
TRBV10-1	TRBJ2-7	CASSGGQGKPYEQYF
TRBV3-1	TRBJ1-2	CASSRGTVFPYGYTF
TRBV27	TRBJ2-3	CASSFAGIAQYF
TRBV20-1	TRBJ2-5	CSATPGGGETQYF
TRBV4-3	TRBJ2-5	CASSLTGNQETQYF
TRBV11-3	TRBJ2-1	CASSWTGVGEQFF
TRBV10-3	TRBJ2-3	CAIRGLAGTTDTQYF
TRBV30	TRBJ2-7	CAWSVGGAGDEQYF
TRBV27	TRBJ2-7	CASSPWGSLHEQYF
TRBV20-1	TRBJ1-1	CSARDPGGGNTEAFF
TRBV29-1	TRBJ2-1	CSVGTISGEKNEQFF
TRBV5-1	TRBJ2-1	CASSLTSGGRLFF
TRBV12-3/TRBV12-4	TRBJ2-1	CASTPSSGLNEQFF
TRBV7-7	TRBJ2-1	CASSATAGTGRDEQFF
TRBV6-2/TRBV6-3	TRBJ2-1	CASTDRGPYNEQFF
TRBV5-1	TRBJ1-2	CASSDTYGYTF
TRBV4-1	TRBJ1-4	CASSGRGVSNEKLFF
TRBV29-1	TRBJ1-4	CSVGKGGTNEKLFF
TRBV19	TRBJ2-1	CASIGGPGTDEQFF
TRBV5-5	TRBJ2-3	CASSSEGARTDTQYF
TRBV5-1	TRBJ2-3	CASRGLGDTQYF
TRBV24-1	TRBJ2-7	CATSDRQGTKYEQYF
TRBV6-2/TRBV6-3	TRBJ1-3	CASSNPRQASGGNTIYF
TRBV2	TRBJ2-1	CASNADNSYNEQFF
TRBV19	TRBJ2-3	CASSMQGTDTQYF
TRBV7-8	TRBJ2-7	CASSIYNSPRNYEQYF
TRBV9	TRBJ1-3	CASSAGQGNTIYF
TRBV20-1	TRBJ2-3	CSANPGPSTDTQYF
TRBV7-2	TRBJ2-2	CASSPRSTGELFF
TRBV5-1	TRBJ1-6	CASSLDGRDNSPLHF
TRBV3-2	TRBJ1-2	CASSPRPSNYGYTF
TRBV5-4	TRBJ2-2	CASSLEPGLAFGELFF
TRBV9	TRBJ2-3	CASSVGQLGTDTQYF